This entry features one TCR beta chain sequence. This sample was included in a study of blood T cell repertoires in COVID-19. As for the study in general: Samples taken during acute and convalescent COVID-19 were collected in the United States, Italy and Spain. PBMCs, B-cell-depleted T cells, or T cells provided the cDNA or gDNA that made up the material.

How the authors handled the data: Quantification of nucleated cells was approximated via reference gene primer amplification. Generated by immunoSEQ multiplex PCR, the TCRdb table keeps only in-frame clones and is missing some. V and J calls and clone size are as listed in that table; D and trimming were resolved from the DNA. The table records tens of thousands of clones, about 70% of them present only once. CDR1 is SGHRS and CDR2 is YFSETQ in the germline V gene. The CDR3 contains 16 residues. V trimming: 1 base; J trimming: 5 bases; junction bases outside the gene matches: 9. The sequenced sample was peripheral blood. J is TRBJ2-7 and V is TRBV5-1; TRBD1 matches at 10 bases. The receptor was derived from a woman aged 70 to 79 with acute or convalescent COVID-19. The CDR3 is CASSLRSGTGANEQYF. Here the CDR3 DNA reads TGCGCCAGCAGCTTGCGTTCCGGGACAGGGGCCAACGAGCAGTACTTC.